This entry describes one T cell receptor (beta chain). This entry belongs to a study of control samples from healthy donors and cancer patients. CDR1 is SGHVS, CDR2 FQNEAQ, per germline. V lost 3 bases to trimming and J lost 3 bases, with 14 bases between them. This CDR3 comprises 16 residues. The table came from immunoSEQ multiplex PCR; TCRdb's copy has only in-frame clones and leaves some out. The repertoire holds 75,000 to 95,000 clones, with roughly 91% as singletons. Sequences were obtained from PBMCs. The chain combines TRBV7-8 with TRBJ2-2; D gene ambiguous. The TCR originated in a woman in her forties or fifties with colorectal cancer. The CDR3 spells CASSFDGLGDTGELFF. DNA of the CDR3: TGTGCCAGCAGCTTCGACGGGCTGGGCGACACCGGGGAGCTGTTTTTT. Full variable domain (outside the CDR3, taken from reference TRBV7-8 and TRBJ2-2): GAGVSQSPRYKVAKRGQDVALRCDPISGHVSLFWYQQALGQGPEFLTYFQNEAQLDKSGLPSDRFFAERPEGSVSTLKIQRTQQEDSAVYLCASSFDGLGDTGELFFGEGSRLTVL.